One sample yielded the 15 T cell receptor beta chains listed below, sequenced in a study of response to subunit inactivated influenza vaccine. TCRdb reprocessed the RT-PCR reads with MiXCR, giving one entry per CDR3 protein. This sample carries under 550,000 distinct CDR3 sequences, roughly 7.9% of them seen once, and the ten largest clones take around 13%. The sequencing here drew on PBMCs from blood, taken roughly 24 months after vaccination. All receptors come from a man between 50 and 75 years old who received an inactivated influenza vaccine.

This clonotype was recorded a few times. The V call is TRBV7-2, the J call TRBJ2-1, with 9 bases lining up with TRBD2. The V gene's germline CDR1 is SGHTA and CDR2 FQGNSA. This CDR3 has 16 amino acids. V gave up 4 bases and J gave up 6 bases; unmatched junction bases: 10. As DNA, the CDR3 is TGTGCCAGCAGCTCAGAGATGGGACTAGCCCTCAATGAGCAGTTCTTC. Translated, it gives CASSSEMGLALNEQFF. The whole variable domain, remainder taken from reference TRBV7-2 and TRBJ2-1, is GAGVSQSPSNKVTEKGKDVELRCDPISGHTALYWYRQSLGQGLEFLIYFQGNSAPDKSGLPSDRFSAERTGGSVSTLTIQRTQQEDSAVYLCASSSEMGLALNEQFFGPGTRLTVL.

This clonotype was counted a few times. The V call is TRBV11-1, the J call TRBJ2-1, with D perhaps matching TRBD1 or TRBD2 (5 bases each). Germline V gene sequence: CDR1 SGHAT, CDR2 FQDESV (reference sequence). The CDR3 is 18 amino acids. Trimming took off 1 base at V and 0 bases at J, with 16 bases between the two ends. The CDR3 nucleotides are TGTGCCAGCAGCTTAGGGGGCCTAGCCAAGAGCTCCTACAATGAGCAGTTCTTC. The encoded protein is CASSLGGLAKSSYNEQFF.

This clonotype has more than one count but fewer than ten. Its ends do not fully match the called genes, so a read error is possible. This chain uses TRBV11-2 with TRBJ2-7, with D unresolved. This CDR3 has 11 residues. CDR1 and CDR2 from the germline V gene are SGHAT and FQNNGV. This CDR3 reads CASSPSHEQYF. The CDR3 nucleotides read TGTGCCAGCAGCCCCTCCCACGAGCAGTACTTC.

This chain connects TRBV6-5 to TRBJ2-3; maybe TRBD2 (5 bases). The germline CDR1 and CDR2 sequences are MNHEY and SVGAGI. V lost 2 bases to trimming and J lost 1 base, with 13 bases between them. CDR3 length: 16 amino acids. This chain's CDR3 is CASSYTPGSGTDTQYF. CDR3 nucleotide sequence: TGTGCCAGCAGTTACACTCCGGGTAGCGGCACAGATACGCAGTATTTT.

About this clonotype: Possible read error: a much larger clone is one base away. The chain joins TRBV28 to TRBJ2-3; no definite D call. V shed 8 bases and J shed 8 bases, with 11 bases lying between them. Germline V CDR1 and CDR2: MDHEN, SYDVKM. This CDR3 has 11 residues. CDR3 DNA: TGTGCCAGCGGCCAGATGCGTACGCAGTATTTT. Translated: CASGQMRTQYF.

This clonotype showed up just a few times. This chain links TRBV4-3 with TRBJ1-2; maybe TRBD1 (6 bases). V dropped 1 base and J dropped 4 bases, with 19 bases sitting between them. This CDR3 has 17 residues. Germline CDR1 and CDR2: LGHNA and YSLEER. The CDR3 spells CASSQASPVAQGYGYTF. The CDR3, as DNA: TGCGCCAGCAGCCAAGCTTCCCCTGTGGCACAGGGCTATGGCTACACCTTC.

This clonotype was counted at least ten times. The rearrangement uses TRBV10-3 and TRBJ2-4, with TRBD1 as a possible D gene (5 bases). Germline-derived CDR1 and CDR2 are ENHRY and SYGVKD. This CDR3 comprises 17 residues. V was trimmed by 10 bases and J by 0 bases, leaving 22 bases between them. The CDR3 region has the DNA TGTGCCAACCTCTCCATCGACAGAAGACTAGCCAAAAACATTCAGTACTTC. This gives the protein CANLSIDRRLAKNIQYF.

This clonotype was seen at least ten times. The chain carries TRBV7-8 and TRBJ2-4; D possibly corresponds to TRBD1 (5 bases). Germline V gene sequence: CDR1 SGHVS, CDR2 FQNEAQ. CDR3 size: 13 residues. V gave up 2 bases and J gave up 6 bases, with 8 bases separating them. CDR3 protein: CASSLYDRNIQYF. In DNA form, the CDR3 reads TGTGCCAGCAGCTTATATGACAGAAACATTCAGTACTTC.

This clonotype was recorded a few times. V gene TRBV15 combines with J gene TRBJ1-2; 10 nucleotides align to TRBD1. Trimming removed 0 bases from V and 6 bases from J; junction bases left unmatched: 1. The CDR3 length is 14 residues. Germline CDR1 reads LNHNV; CDR2 reads YYDKDF (reference sequence). DNA for the CDR3: TGTGCCACCAGCAGAGAAGGGACAGGGGATGGCTACACCTTC. Translated: CATSREGTGDGYTF.

This clonotype has at least ten counts. The gene calls are TRBV5-4 and TRBJ2-1, with a tentative D call TRBD2 (5 bases). CDR3 length: 15 residues. Germline values: CDR1 SGHNT, CDR2 YYREEE (reference sequence). The ends were cut back, 4 bases at V and 7 bases at J, with 18 bases in the middle. The CDR3 sequence: CASSPAAIAYNEQFF. DNA for the CDR3: TGTGCCAGCAGCCCTGCGGCGATAGCGTATAATGAGCAGTTCTTC.

The V and J genes are TRBV24-1 and TRBJ2-2; TRBD2 matches at 7 bases. Trimming at V came to 8 bases and at J to 2 bases, leaving 7 bases not matched to a gene. The CDR3 has 15 amino acids. Germline values: CDR1 KGHDR, CDR2 SFDVKD. CDR3 loop: CATTKSGDNTGELFF. CDR3 sequence (DNA): TGTGCCACCACCAAGAGCGGGGATAACACCGGGGAGCTGTTTTTT.

A note on this clonotype: Its ends do not fully match the called genes, so a read error is possible. The chain joins TRBV28 to TRBJ2-2; D is unclear. The CDR3 loop spans 13 amino acids. CDR1 is MDHEN and CDR2 is SYDVKM in the germline V gene. This chain's CDR3 is CSSSLVVTGELFF. DNA for the CDR3: TGTTCCAGCAGTTTAGTGGTAACCGGGGAGCTGTTTTTT.

This clonotype was observed many times. V and J are TRBV20-1 and TRBJ1-6; D remains unclear. Germline CDR1 reads DFQATT; CDR2 reads SNEGSKA (reference sequence). The CDR3 sequence is 13 residues long. Trimming stripped 6 bases from V and 6 bases from J, with 12 bases between. The CDR3 spells CSARTAVNSPLHF. In DNA form, the CDR3 reads TGCAGTGCCAGGACCGCGGTTAATTCACCCCTCCACTTT.

This clonotype has ten or more counts. This chain joins TRBV4-3 and TRBJ2-7; D is uncertain. There are 14 residues in the CDR3. CDR1 LGHNA and CDR2 YSLEER come from the germline V gene. V was shortened by 1 base and J by 0 bases, with 7 bases between the two germline ends. The CDR3 reads CASSQARSSYEQYF. For the CDR3, the DNA is TGCGCCAGCAGCCAAGCCAGAAGCTCCTACGAGCAGTACTTC.

This rearrangement joins TRBV20-1 to TRBJ2-3; D gene ambiguous. Germline assignment: CDR1 DFQATT and CDR2 SNEGSKA (reference sequence). CDR3 length equals 12 residues. Trimming took 1 base from V and 4 from J, leaving 6 bases between them. Here the CDR3 reads CSARGNSDTQYF. CDR3 DNA: TGCAGTGCTAGAGGCAACTCAGATACGCAGTATTTT.